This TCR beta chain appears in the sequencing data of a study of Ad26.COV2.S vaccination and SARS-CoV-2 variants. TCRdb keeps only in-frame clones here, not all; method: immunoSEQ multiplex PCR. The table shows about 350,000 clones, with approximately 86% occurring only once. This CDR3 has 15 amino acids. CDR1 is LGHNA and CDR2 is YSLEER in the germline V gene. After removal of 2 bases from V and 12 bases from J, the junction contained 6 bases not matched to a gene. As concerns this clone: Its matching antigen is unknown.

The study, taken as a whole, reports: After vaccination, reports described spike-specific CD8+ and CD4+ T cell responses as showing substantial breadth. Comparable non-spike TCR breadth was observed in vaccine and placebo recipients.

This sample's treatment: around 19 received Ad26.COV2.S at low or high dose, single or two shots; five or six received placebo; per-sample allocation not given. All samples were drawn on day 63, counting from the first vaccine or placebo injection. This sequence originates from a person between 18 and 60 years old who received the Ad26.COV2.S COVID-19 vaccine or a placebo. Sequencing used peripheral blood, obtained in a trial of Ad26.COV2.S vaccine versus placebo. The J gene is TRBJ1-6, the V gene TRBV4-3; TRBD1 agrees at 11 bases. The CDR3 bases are TGCGCCAGCAGCCAAAAGGACAGGGGGCGCAGACCCCTCCACTTT. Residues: CASSQKDRGRRPLHF.